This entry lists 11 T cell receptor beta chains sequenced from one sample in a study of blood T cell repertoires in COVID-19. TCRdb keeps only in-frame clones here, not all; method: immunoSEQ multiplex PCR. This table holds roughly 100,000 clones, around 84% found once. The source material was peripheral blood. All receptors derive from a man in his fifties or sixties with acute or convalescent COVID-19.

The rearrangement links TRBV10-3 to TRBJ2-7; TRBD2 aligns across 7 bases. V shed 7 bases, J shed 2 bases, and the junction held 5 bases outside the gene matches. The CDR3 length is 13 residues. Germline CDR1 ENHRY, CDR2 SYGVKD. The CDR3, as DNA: TGTGCCATCATGGGACTAAACACCTACGAGCAGTACTTC. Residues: CAIMGLNTYEQYF.

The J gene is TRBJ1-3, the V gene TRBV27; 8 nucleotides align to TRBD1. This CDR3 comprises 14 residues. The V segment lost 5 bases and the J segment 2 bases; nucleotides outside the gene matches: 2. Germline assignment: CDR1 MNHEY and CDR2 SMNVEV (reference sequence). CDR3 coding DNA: TGTGCCAGCAGTGGACAGGGCACTGGAAACACCATATATTTT. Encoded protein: CASSGQGTGNTIYF.

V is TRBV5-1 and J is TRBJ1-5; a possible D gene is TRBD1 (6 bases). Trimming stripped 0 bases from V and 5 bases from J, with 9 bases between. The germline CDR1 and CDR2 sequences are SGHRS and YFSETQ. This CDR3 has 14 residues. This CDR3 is CASSLGTEYQPQHF. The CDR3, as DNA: TGCGCCAGCAGCTTGGGGACAGAATATCAGCCCCAGCATTTT.

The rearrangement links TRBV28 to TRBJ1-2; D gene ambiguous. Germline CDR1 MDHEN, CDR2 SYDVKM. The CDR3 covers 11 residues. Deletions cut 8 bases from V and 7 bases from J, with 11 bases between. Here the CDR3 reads CASGRDPGYTF. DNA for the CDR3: TGTGCCAGCGGGCGGGATCCTGGCTACACCTTC.

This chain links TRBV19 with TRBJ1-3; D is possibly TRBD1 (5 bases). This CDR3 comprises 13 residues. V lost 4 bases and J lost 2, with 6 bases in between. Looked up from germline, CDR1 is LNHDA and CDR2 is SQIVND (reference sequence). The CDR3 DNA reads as TGTGCCAGTAGTAAGACAGCTGGAAACACCATATATTTT. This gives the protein CASSKTAGNTIYF.

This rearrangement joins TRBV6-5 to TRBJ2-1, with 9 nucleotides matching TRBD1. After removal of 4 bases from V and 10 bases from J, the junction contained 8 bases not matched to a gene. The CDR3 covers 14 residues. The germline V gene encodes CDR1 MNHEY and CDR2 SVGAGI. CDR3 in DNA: TGTGCCAGCAGTTCCGGGACAGGGCATCTCGAGCAGTTCTTC. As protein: CASSSGTGHLEQFF.

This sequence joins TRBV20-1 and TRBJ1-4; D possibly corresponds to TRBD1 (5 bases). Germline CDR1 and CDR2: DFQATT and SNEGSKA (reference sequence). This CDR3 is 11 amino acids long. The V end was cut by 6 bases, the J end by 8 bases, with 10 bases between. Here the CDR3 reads CSAVNREKLFF. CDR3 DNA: TGCAGTGCCGTTAACAGGGAAAAACTGTTTTTT.

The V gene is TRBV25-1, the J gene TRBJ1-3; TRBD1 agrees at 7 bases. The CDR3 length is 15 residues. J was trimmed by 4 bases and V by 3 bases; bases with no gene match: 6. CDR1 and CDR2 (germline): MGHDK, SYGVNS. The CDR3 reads CASSDARGAGNTIYF. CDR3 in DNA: TGTGCCAGCAGTGATGCCAGGGGGGCCGGAAACACCATATATTTT.

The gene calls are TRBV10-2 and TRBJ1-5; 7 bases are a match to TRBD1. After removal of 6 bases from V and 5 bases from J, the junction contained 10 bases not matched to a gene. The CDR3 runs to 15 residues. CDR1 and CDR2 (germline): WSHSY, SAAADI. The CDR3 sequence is CASSSTGDSYQPQHF. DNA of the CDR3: TGCGCCAGCAGCTCGACCGGGGACAGCTATCAGCCCCAGCATTTT.

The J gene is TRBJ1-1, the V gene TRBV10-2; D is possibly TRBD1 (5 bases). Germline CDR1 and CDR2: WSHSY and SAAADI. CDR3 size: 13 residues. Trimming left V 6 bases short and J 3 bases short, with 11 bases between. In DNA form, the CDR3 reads TGCGCCAGCAGAAGCAGGGAACACACTGAAGCTTTCTTT. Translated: CASRSREHTEAFF.

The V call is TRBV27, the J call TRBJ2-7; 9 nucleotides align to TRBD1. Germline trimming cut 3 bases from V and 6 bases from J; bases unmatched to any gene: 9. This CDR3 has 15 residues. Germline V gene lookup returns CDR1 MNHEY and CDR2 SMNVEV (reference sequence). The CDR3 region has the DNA TGTGCCAGCAGTTTGACAGGGGGTCTTTTTGGCGAGCAGTACTTC. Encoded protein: CASSLTGGLFGEQYF.